Listed below are T cell receptor beta chains from one sample, sequenced in a study of blood T cell repertoires in COVID-19. The repertoire was sequenced with immunoSEQ multiplex PCR; TCRdb's copy has only in-frame clones and lacks some. The sample includes 200,000 or so clones, less than 85% seen only once; the top ten take approximately 1.8%. Sequencing was performed on PBMCs or T cells enriched from blood (not recorded which). These receptors all come from a man in his fifties or sixties who had recovered from COVID-19. Both conserved end residues are part of each CDR3. Fields, in order: D gene, J gene, V gene, clone size, CDR3 length, CDR3 DNA, CDR3 protein. D genes are given only for firm matches. Clone size, where shown, is once, few, many, or a class for clones that have expanded.

TRBD1 | TRBJ2-7 | TRBV23-1 | NA | 16 | TGCGCCAGCAGTCAACTGCGGGACAGGCTGTCCTACGAGCAGTACTTC | CASSQLRDRLSYEQYF
NA | TRBJ2-1 | TRBV12-3/TRBV12-4 | NA | 13 | TGTGCCAGCGGCGGGGCGTTTACAAATGAGCAGTTCTTC | CASGGAFTNEQFF
TRBD1 | TRBJ1-1 | TRBV19 | NA | 17 | TGTGCCAGTAGTATAGGGTTGACAGGGCATCCGAACACTGAAGCTTTCTTT | CASSIGLTGHPNTEAFF
TRBD1 | TRBJ1-1 | TRBV23-1 | NA | 15 | TGCGCCAGCAGACAACACGGGACAGCGAACACTGAAGCTTTCTTT | CASRQHGTANTEAFF
NA | TRBJ1-4 | TRBV6-5 | NA | 15 | TGTGCCAGCAGTTTATTAGCTGGGACTAATGAAAAACTGTTTTTT | CASSLLAGTNEKLFF
NA | TRBJ2-1 | TRBV15 | NA | 14 | TGTGCCACCAGCAGAGGGGACTCCCGACGGGAGCAGTTCTTC | CATSRGDSRREQFF
NA | TRBJ2-3 | TRBV5-1 | NA | 15 | TGCGCCAGCAGCTTGGCCAGGGGATCCACAGATACGCAGTATTTT | CASSLARGSTDTQYF
TRBD1 | TRBJ2-5 | TRBV6-5 | NA | 13 | TGTGCCAGCAGACAACAGGGGGAAGAGACCCAGTACTTC | CASRQQGEETQYF
TRBD1 | TRBJ2-7 | TRBV7-8 | NA | 14 | TGTGCCAGCAGCTTTGCAGGGGGCCCCTACGAGCAGTACTTC | CASSFAGGPYEQYF
TRBD1 | TRBJ1-1 | TRBV12-3/TRBV12-4 | NA | 13 | TGTGCCAGCAGTTTACAGGGGGGCACTGAAGCTTTCTTT | CASSLQGGTEAFF
TRBD1 | TRBJ2-1 | TRBV12-5 | NA | 15 | TGTGCTAGTGGGGATGACAGGGGCGGTCTGGGTAAGCAGTTCTTC | CASGDDRGGLGKQFF
NA | TRBJ1-4 | TRBV7-2 | NA | 15 | TGTGCCAGCAGCTTAGCTTACCAGGTTAATGAAAAACTGTTTTTT | CASSLAYQVNEKLFF
NA | TRBJ1-3 | TRBV6-4 | NA | 13 | TGTGCCAGCAGTGTTGACGGTCGCGGCACCATATATTTT | CASSVDGRGTIYF
TRBD2 | TRBJ2-1 | TRBV9 | NA | 17 | TGTGCCAGCAGCGTAGAGGGGAGGACTAGCGTTTACAATGAGCAGTTCTTC | CASSVEGRTSVYNEQFF
TRBD1 | TRBJ1-5 | TRBV25-1 | NA | 14 | TGTGCCAGCAGTGAGGAGGGGGCCTTTCAGCCCCAGCATTTT | CASSEEGAFQPQHF
TRBD1 | TRBJ1-2 | TRBV5-8 | NA | 15 | TGTGCCAGCAGCTTGGCGGGGACAGGGCACTATGGCTACACCTTC | CASSLAGTGHYGYTF
TRBD2 | TRBJ2-5 | TRBV19 | NA | 16 | TGTGCCAGTAGTCCGCGGACTAGCGGGGGGGAGGAGACCCAGTACTTC | CASSPRTSGGEETQYF
NA | TRBJ2-7 | TRBV7-9 | few | 12 | TGTGCCAGCAGCTTAGGAGGGCGGGAGCAGTACTTC | CASSLGGREQYF
NA | TRBJ2-7 | TRBV19 | NA | 13 | TGTGCCAGTAGTTTCCTCCAGGGTAGCGAGCAGTACTTC | CASSFLQGSEQYF
NA | TRBJ1-2 | TRBV5-5 | NA | 14 | TGTGCCAGCAGCTTCGGACTACCCGGCTCTGGCTACACCTTC | CASSFGLPGSGYTF
TRBD1 | TRBJ2-7 | TRBV18 | NA | 14 | TGTGCCAGCTCACCGACAGGGGGATCCTACGAGCAGTACTTC | CASSPTGGSYEQYF
TRBD2 | TRBJ2-5 | TRBV6-1 | NA | 16 | TGTGCCAGCAGTGTTGCTAGCGGGGGACCACAAGAGACCCAGTACTTC | CASSVASGGPQETQYF
TRBD1 | TRBJ1-4 | TRBV3-1/TRBV3-2 | NA | 16 | TGTGCCAGCAGCCAAGCTGGGACAGCAACTAATGAAAAACTGTTTTTT | CASSQAGTATNEKLFF
TRBD1 | TRBJ2-3 | TRBV15 | NA | 18 | TGTGCCACCAGCAGAGATTTGGGAGAGGGGGCGAGCACAGATACGCAGTATTTT | CATSRDLGEGASTDTQYF
NA | TRBJ1-2 | TRBV10-2 | once | 14 | TGCGCCAGCAGTGGAGGCTGGGACTACTATGGCTACACCTTC | CASSGGWDYYGYTF
NA | TRBJ1-2 | TRBV5-6 | NA | 14 | TGTGCCAGCAGCATAGCAGGGGTCGGCTATGGCTACACCTTC | CASSIAGVGYGYTF
NA | TRBJ2-5 | TRBV2 | NA | 13 | TGTGCCAGCAGTGTAGGAGGGCCGGGGACCCAGTACTTC | CASSVGGPGTQYF
TRBD1 | TRBJ2-7 | TRBV4-3 | NA | 16 | TGCGCCAGCAGCCAAGGCAGGGGGCCCCTCTTCTACGAGCAGTACTTC | CASSQGRGPLFYEQYF
NA | TRBJ2-7 | TRBV5-1 | NA | 14 | TGCGCCAGCAGCCCCGAACAGGTCCCCTACGAGCAGTACTTC | CASSPEQVPYEQYF
TRBD1 | TRBJ2-5 | TRBV6-1 | NA | 15 | TGTGCCAGCAGTGAGGGGACAGGGGGCTTTGAGACCCAGTACTTC | CASSEGTGGFETQYF
TRBD2 | TRBJ2-3 | TRBV5-1 | NA | 17 | TGCGCCAGCAGCTTGGCTACTAGCGGGGGGGTCACAGATACGCAGTATTTT | CASSLATSGGVTDTQYF
NA | TRBJ2-1 | TRBV24-1 | once | 15 | TGTGCCACCAGTGACACGACAAGCTTTTACAATGAGCAGTTCTTC | CATSDTTSFYNEQFF
TRBD2 | TRBJ2-2 | TRBV10-3 | NA | 18 | TGTGCCATCAGTGAGGGACTAGCGGGGGCCTCGAACACCGGGGAGCTGTTTTTT | CAISEGLAGASNTGELFF
TRBD1 | TRBJ2-7 | TRBV19 | once | 14 | TGTGCCAGTAGTACAGGACAGGGGGCGAGTGAGCAGTACTTC | CASSTGQGASEQYF
NA | TRBJ2-5 | TRBV6-5 | NA | 10 | TGTGCCAGCCTCCAAGAGACCCAGTACTTC | CASLQETQYF
NA | TRBJ2-6 | TRBV11-2 | NA | 14 | TGTGCCAGCAGCCTTTTGTCTGGGGCCAACGTCCTGACTTTC | CASSLLSGANVLTF
TRBD1 | TRBJ2-5 | TRBV5-1 | NA | 15 | TGCGCCAGCAGCGCCGGGACAGGGCCACAAGAGACCCAGTACTTC | CASSAGTGPQETQYF
NA | TRBJ1-1 | TRBV5-1 | once | 15 | TGCGCCAGCAGCTTGGCGTTGGGCAGCGGGACTGAAGCTTTCTTT | CASSLALGSGTEAFF
NA | TRBJ1-1 | TRBV12-3/TRBV12-4 | NA | 12 | TGTGCCAGCAAATATTCAACAACTGAAGCTTTCTTT | CASKYSTTEAFF
TRBD1 | TRBJ1-2 | TRBV18 | NA | 17 | TGTGCCAGCTCACCGGGGGAACAGGGGGCTCCTAACTATGGCTACACCTTC | CASSPGEQGAPNYGYTF
NA | TRBJ1-1 | TRBV11-3 | NA | 13 | TGTGCCAGCAGCTTAGAAGCCGTGACTGAAGCTTTCTTT | CASSLEAVTEAFF
NA | TRBJ2-1 | TRBV14 | NA | 13 | TGTGCCAGCAGCCAAGGCGCGTTGAGGGAGTTGTTCTTC | CASSQGALRELFF
TRBD1 | TRBJ1-3 | TRBV27 | NA | 17 | TGTGCCAGCAGTAATTTGGACAGGGGCAACTCTGGAAACACCATATATTTT | CASSNLDRGNSGNTIYF
NA | TRBJ2-3 | TRBV7-9 | NA | 14 | TGTGCCAGCAGCTTAACGATGGAGCTAGATACGCAGTATTTT | CASSLTMELDTQYF
NA | TRBJ1-4 | TRBV2 | NA | 14 | TGTGCCAGCGGGATCATTGAGGATGGAGGAAAACTGTTTTTT | CASGIIEDGGKLFF